A selection of T cell receptor beta chains follows, all from one sample in a study of T cell repertoires in aging, cancer and after chemotherapy. TCRdb analysed the multiplex PCR reads with MiXCR anew, one entry per CDR3 protein. The repertoire holds around 5,000 distinct CDR3 sequences, approximately 26% seen once, with around 7.5% in the top ten. Input material: blood. The receptors were gathered from a human donor in good health. Both conserved end residues are part of each CDR3. D genes are given only for firm matches. The size of a clone is reported for some rows only, either as once, few or many, or as a class for expanded clones.

cdr3_nt cdr3_aa v_call clone_size cdr3_length d_call j_call
TGTGCCAGTAGTATAGCCGGGAATGAGCAGTTCTTC CASSIAGNEQFF TRBV19 medium-sized 12 . TRBJ2-1
TGTGCCAGCAGCTTAGCTTCAGTTTATAGCAATCAGCCCCAGCATTTT CASSLASVYSNQPQHF TRBV7-2 few 16 . TRBJ1-5
TGTGCCATCAGTGAGGCCCCGGACAGGGCGGGTGGCTACACCTTC CAISEAPDRAGGYTF TRBV10-3 . 15 TRBD1 TRBJ1-2
TGTGCCAGCAGCTTTCGCGGGCCTAGTATTGGGGAGACCCAGTACTTC CASSFRGPSIGETQYF TRBV7-2 . 16 . TRBJ2-5
TGTGCCAGCAGCTTAGAACGGGGTTTTACTGAAGCTTTCTTT CASSLERGFTEAFF TRBV7-6 . 14 . TRBJ1-1
TGTGCCAGCAGCTTCGAGACAGGGTCTTCACCCCTCCACTTT CASSFETGSSPLHF TRBV7-2 . 14 TRBD1 TRBJ1-6
TGTGCCTGGAGTGGGGACAGGGGTAAGCTCGATGAGCAGTTCTTC CAWSGDRGKLDEQFF TRBV30 medium-sized 15 TRBD1 TRBJ2-1
TGTGCCAGCAGTTACGACAGGGGAGGACGCTATGGCTACACCTTC CASSYDRGGRYGYTF TRBV6-5 medium-sized 15 TRBD1 TRBJ1-2
TGTGCCAGCCCCCCCGAGCGGGAGAAATACAATGAGCAGTTCTTC CASPPEREKYNEQFF TRBV6-4 . 15 TRBD2 TRBJ2-1
TGTGCCAGCAGTATAATAGGCGCTGAAGCTTTCTTT CASSIIGAEAFF TRBV12-3/TRBV12-4 . 12 . TRBJ1-1
TGTGCCAGCAGATCCATCCTTGGGACAGGGATTCACGAGCAGTACTTC CASRSILGTGIHEQYF TRBV27 few 16 TRBD1 TRBJ2-7
TGTGCCAGTAGTATGGGGGCCCTAGCGGGAGGGCCTACCGGGGAGCTGTTTTTT CASSMGALAGGPTGELFF TRBV19 . 18 TRBD2 TRBJ2-2
TGTGCCAGCAGTTTAGAAGAAGTTGGGAATGACGAAGCTTTCTTT CASSLEEVGNDEAFF TRBV28 . 15 . TRBJ1-1
TGCAGTGCTTCCGGGACAGGGTTCTACGAGCAGTACTTC CSASGTGFYEQYF TRBV20-1 . 13 TRBD1 TRBJ2-7
TGTGCCAGCAGCTGGAGTACAGGGGGGCGCTATACGCAGTATTTT CASSWSTGGRYTQYF TRBV5-6 medium-sized 15 TRBD1 TRBJ2-3
TGTGCCAGCAGCTCACAGGGAGTAAATTTCTTTAATTCACCCCTCCACTTT CASSSQGVNFFNSPLHF TRBV7-2 . 17 . TRBJ1-6
TGTGCCAGCAGTTACAGGAGCGGGCCTCTCACCGGGGAGCTGTTTTTT CASSYRSGPLTGELFF TRBV6-5 medium-sized 16 . TRBJ2-2
TGCGCCAGCAGCTTTGGTCGGGTCTTCACAGATACGCAGTATTTT CASSFGRVFTDTQYF TRBV5-1 . 15 . TRBJ2-3
TGCAGTGCTTCACGCTCGACAGTTACCAAAAACATTCAGTACTTC CSASRSTVTKNIQYF TRBV20-1 few 15 . TRBJ2-4
TGTGCCAGCAGCATTCAAGAGGAGCAGTACTTC CASSIQEEQYF TRBV5-6 medium-sized 11 . TRBJ2-7
TGTGCCAGCAGTGACTCGGAGCGGACGAGCTCCTACAATGAGCAGTTCTTC CASSDSERTSSYNEQFF TRBV6-4 few 17 . TRBJ2-1
TGTGCCATCAGTGGGAAGGGAGGTAGCACTGAAGCTTTCTTT CAISGKGGSTEAFF TRBV10-3 . 14 . TRBJ1-1
TGTGCCAGCAGCTCTCCCCCTGGCGGGGGGGCCGAGACCCAGTACTTC CASSSPPGGGAETQYF TRBV5-4 medium-sized 16 TRBD2 TRBJ2-5
TGTGCCAGCAGTGCTAGGGGAGGGGAGAGTGAAAAACTGTTTTTT CASSARGGESEKLFF TRBV6-1 medium-sized 15 . TRBJ1-4
TGTGCCAGCAGCTCGCCCCGAGGGGACAATGAAGCTTTCTTT CASSSPRGDNEAFF TRBV5-4 . 14 . TRBJ1-1
TGTGCCAGCATTCTGAGACAGGGGAACACTGAAGCTTTCTTT CASILRQGNTEAFF TRBV27 few 14 TRBD1 TRBJ1-1
TGCAGCGTCTCTCTTAGCTACGAGCAGTACTTC CSVSLSYEQYF TRBV29-1 large 11 . TRBJ2-7
TGTGCCATCAGTGACTCGATCCGGACCTACGAGCAGTACTTC CAISDSIRTYEQYF TRBV10-3 once 14 . TRBJ2-7
TGTGCCACCAGCAGAGAGGCGGGGAGCTCCTACAATGAGCAGTTCTTC CATSREAGSSYNEQFF TRBV15 medium-sized 16 . TRBJ2-1
TGTGCCAGCAGCTTGTTCCGGGGGCCCTCGACATATACGCAGTATTTT CASSLFRGPSTYTQYF TRBV5-6 . 16 . TRBJ2-3
TGTGCCAGCAGCCCCCCAGGGGGTAGCGCCTTGGGGGAGACCCAGTACTTC CASSPPGGSALGETQYF TRBV12-3/TRBV12-4 . 17 TRBD1 TRBJ2-5
TGTGCCTGGAGTCAACCCCAATGGATACAGGGGGACGAGCAGTACTTC CAWSQPQWIQGDEQYF TRBV30 few 16 TRBD1 TRBJ2-7
TGTGCCAGCAGTTTTACGGGGGCTACGGGCTACACCTTC CASSFTGATGYTF TRBV12-3/TRBV12-4 . 13 . TRBJ1-2
TGTGCCAGCAGGAAGGCAGGGGACACAGATACGCAGTATTTT CASRKAGDTDTQYF TRBV11-1 large 14 . TRBJ2-3
TGTGCCAGCAGTGATCCTGACAGGTACCAAGAGACCCAGTACTTC CASSDPDRYQETQYF TRBV25-1 . 15 . TRBJ2-5
TGTGCCAGCAGCTTAGGAACGACGGGATCTAAGTATGGCTACACCTTC CASSLGTTGSKYGYTF TRBV7-9 few 16 . TRBJ1-2
TGTGCCAGCAGTTACTCCGGGACTAGCGGGGGATACAATGAGCAGTTCTTC CASSYSGTSGGYNEQFF TRBV6-2/TRBV6-3 . 17 TRBD2 TRBJ2-1